This T cell receptor beta chain is from a study of CD8 T cells in Susac syndrome. Random hexamers were used to reverse transcribe an amount of roughly 0.5 to 1 ug RNA. Amplification of TCR beta CDR3 was carried out by immunoSEQ multiplex PCR, which covered 54 Vbeta and 13 Jbeta segments. MiXCR was run by TCRdb on the immunoSEQ multiplex PCR reads, yielding one entry per CDR3 protein. The sample consists of about 76,000 distinct CDR3 sequences, roughly 92% of them appearing once. This clonotype was found once. Its antigen remains unknown. Trimming took 5 bases from V and 5 from J, leaving 19 bases between them. Germline CDR1 reads SGHTA; CDR2 reads FQGNSA. The CDR3 consists of 15 residues. Findings and caveats of the study: Peak Susac CD8+ clonal expansion occurred in TEMRA cells and active patients.

The sequencing sample was made of CD8+ T cells from PBMCs. V and J are TRBV7-2 and TRBJ2-7; possibly TRBD1 or TRBD2 for D (5 bases each). The clonotype comes from a human donor with Susac syndrome. The CDR3 coding sequence is TGTGCCAGCAGCCCCGGCCGGGTGTGGGGGAACGAGCAGTACTTC. This encodes CASSPGRVWGNEQYF.